This TCR beta chain was captured in a study of cytomegalovirus exposure and HLA in healthy donors. The overall study: The 90 to 150 validation repertoires used a platform that matched the one used for the approximately 670 first-cohort repertoires, as a later analysis reported.

This clone appeared a single time. The antigen is undetermined. CDR1 is MNHEY, CDR2 SMNVEV, per germline (reference sequence). This CDR3 has 14 residues. V was pared by 4 bases and J by 5 bases, with 12 bases between. Sequencing was performed with immunoSEQ multiplex PCR; in TCRdb, only in-frame clones are kept and a portion is missing. The sample includes about 74,000 clones, 94% of them seen just once. Broader study findings: The study designated roughly 160 TCR beta chains cytomegalovirus-associated.

The receptor comes from a man younger than 35 in good health and CMV-seropositive. The chain employs TRBV27 and TRBJ2-1; unclear D gene. Material for sequencing was PBMCs. As DNA, the CDR3 is TGTGCCAGCAGTTCCAGAACAGAAGACAATGAGCAGTTCTTC. Protein sequence: CASSSRTEDNEQFF.